A single sample gave rise to the 2 T cell receptor beta chains below, sequenced in a study of response to subunit inactivated influenza vaccine. TCRdb used MiXCR to reprocess the RT-PCR reads, holding one entry per CDR3 protein. The sample holds around 850,000 distinct CDR3 sequences, 15% to 20% seen once. Material: PBMCs from blood, obtained about 5 days after vaccination. The receptors shown here come from a man aged 45-65 years who received an inactivated influenza vaccine.

CDR3 residues: CASSYEGTNSPLHF. The CDR3 DNA reads TGTGCCAGCAGTTACGAGGGAACTAATTCACCCCTCCACTTT. J is TRBJ1-6 and V is TRBV6-2 or TRBV6-3; D ambiguous. CDR1 is MNHEY and CDR2 is SVGEGT in the germline V gene. Trimming left V 2 bases short and J 6 bases short, with 8 bases between. The CDR3 length is 14 residues.

A few counts support this clonotype. V usage is TRBV29-1 and J usage is TRBJ2-7, with 10 positions matching TRBD2. In germline, CDR1 is SQVTM, CDR2 ANQGSEA. J lost 3 bases, V lost 6 bases, and 5 bases had no gene match. The CDR3 consists of 13 residues. CDR3 DNA sequence: TGCAGCGTCGAAAGCGGGAGGGGCTACGAGCAGTACTTC. Encoded protein: CSVESGRGYEQYF.